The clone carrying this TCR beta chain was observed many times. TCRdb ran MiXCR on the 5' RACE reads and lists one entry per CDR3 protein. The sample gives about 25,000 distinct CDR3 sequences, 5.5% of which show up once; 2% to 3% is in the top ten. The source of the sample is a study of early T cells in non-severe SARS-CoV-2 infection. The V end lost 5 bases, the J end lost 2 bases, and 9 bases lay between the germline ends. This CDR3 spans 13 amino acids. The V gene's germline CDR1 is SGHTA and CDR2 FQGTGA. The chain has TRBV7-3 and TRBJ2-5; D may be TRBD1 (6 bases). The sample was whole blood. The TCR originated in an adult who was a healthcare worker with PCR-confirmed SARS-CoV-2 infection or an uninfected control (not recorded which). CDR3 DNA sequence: TGTGCCAGCAGCCCGGGGACACAAGAGACCCAGTACTTC. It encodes CASSPGTQETQYF.